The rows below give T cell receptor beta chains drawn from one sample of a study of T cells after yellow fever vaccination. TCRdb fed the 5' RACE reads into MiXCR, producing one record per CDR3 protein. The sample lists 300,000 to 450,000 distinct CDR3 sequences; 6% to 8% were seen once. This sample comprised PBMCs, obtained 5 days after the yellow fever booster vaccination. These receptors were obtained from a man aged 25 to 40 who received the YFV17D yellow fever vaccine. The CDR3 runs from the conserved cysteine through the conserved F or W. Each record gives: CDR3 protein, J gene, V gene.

cdr3_aa: CASSQDMREGSKETQYF; j_call: TRBJ2-5; v_call: TRBV4-1
cdr3_aa: CASSDASGPTYEQYF; j_call: TRBJ2-7; v_call: TRBV25-1
cdr3_aa: CASSAGIQNNEQFF; j_call: TRBJ2-1; v_call: TRBV7-2
cdr3_aa: CASSRTGWLETQYF; j_call: TRBJ2-5; v_call: TRBV7-2
cdr3_aa: CASTLGATETQYF; j_call: TRBJ2-5; v_call: TRBV7-2
cdr3_aa: CSARRAGTSGSSNEQFF; j_call: TRBJ2-1; v_call: TRBV20-1
cdr3_aa: CASRPDPRRSHNEQFF; j_call: TRBJ2-1; v_call: TRBV12-3/TRBV12-4
cdr3_aa: CCARDPRNGGADTQYF; j_call: TRBJ2-3; v_call: TRBV20-1
cdr3_aa: CASSLDTWETQYF; j_call: TRBJ2-5; v_call: TRBV7-3
cdr3_aa: CARTEQETQYF; j_call: TRBJ2-5; v_call: TRBV12-1
cdr3_aa: CASSHGQLMNTEAFF; j_call: TRBJ1-1; v_call: TRBV12-3/TRBV12-4
cdr3_aa: CATSRGLRVGDNEQFF; j_call: TRBJ2-1; v_call: TRBV15
cdr3_aa: CASTETVNSPLHF; j_call: TRBJ1-6; v_call: TRBV4-3
cdr3_aa: CASSQASGGGSYNEQFF; j_call: TRBJ2-1; v_call: TRBV4-3
cdr3_aa: CASSPIRGGVGEQFF; j_call: TRBJ2-1; v_call: TRBV9
cdr3_aa: CASSPPTRQYEQFF; j_call: TRBJ2-1; v_call: TRBV9
cdr3_aa: CSARPGLQSTDTQYF; j_call: TRBJ2-3; v_call: TRBV20-1
cdr3_aa: CASSLDSTGLETQYF; j_call: TRBJ2-5; v_call: TRBV7-9
cdr3_aa: CASSSQGPSTDTQYF; j_call: TRBJ2-3; v_call: TRBV5-1
cdr3_aa: CASSLAGGRDPYEQYF; j_call: TRBJ2-7; v_call: TRBV7-2
cdr3_aa: CASRQAGEAYEQYF; j_call: TRBJ2-7; v_call: TRBV5-1
cdr3_aa: CASSQVEGTGELFF; j_call: TRBJ2-2; v_call: TRBV14
cdr3_aa: CASSQGSGLGQFF; j_call: TRBJ2-1; v_call: TRBV4-3
cdr3_aa: CASSLGRLAGVSHEQYF; j_call: TRBJ2-7; v_call: TRBV7-2
cdr3_aa: CASSIDGPGGSGELFF; j_call: TRBJ2-2; v_call: TRBV19
cdr3_aa: CSGQRPNTEAFF; j_call: TRBJ1-1; v_call: TRBV29-1
cdr3_aa: CASSGLGSFPLPNSYNEQFF; j_call: TRBJ2-1; v_call: TRBV5-1
cdr3_aa: CAWSVTWVNEQFF; j_call: TRBJ2-1; v_call: TRBV30
cdr3_aa: CASSEYGGLAGTYNEQFF; j_call: TRBJ2-1; v_call: TRBV10-1
cdr3_aa: CASSPGVAGIHYNEQFF; j_call: TRBJ2-1; v_call: TRBV7-9
cdr3_aa: CASSLRDRGRGGAKNIQYF; j_call: TRBJ2-4; v_call: TRBV5-1
cdr3_aa: CASRPRDGRGCTGSEAFF; j_call: TRBJ1-1; v_call: TRBV21-1
cdr3_aa: CASSLRAGLTGELFF; j_call: TRBJ2-2; v_call: TRBV11-3